Included here is one T cell receptor beta chain sequence, with context. Reverse transcription of roughly 0.5 to 1 ug RNA was carried out with random hexamers. By means of immunoSEQ multiplex PCR, TCR beta CDR3 spanning 54 Vbeta and 13 Jbeta underwent amplification. MiXCR, applied by TCRdb to the immunoSEQ multiplex PCR reads, yields one record per CDR3 protein. The table lists 77,000 or so distinct CDR3 sequences, 90% to 95% of them singletons, with 0.5% to 0.65% in the top ten. The sample is drawn from a study of CD8 T cells in Susac syndrome. The germline CDR1 and CDR2 sequences are SGHDT and YYEEEE. Trimming pared 1 base from V and 5 bases from J, leaving 12 bases between. The CDR3 runs to 14 residues. Sequencing of TCR beta was undertaken in CD8+ and CD4+ T cells derived from blood. The authors negatively isolated CD8+ and CD4+ T cells and FACS-enriched TEMRA cells.

The chain links TRBV5-6 to TRBJ2-5; tentative D call: TRBD1 (6 bases). The TCR sequence derives from a human donor with Susac syndrome. The sequenced sample consisted of CD4+ T cells from PBMCs. CDR3 DNA: TGTGCCAGCAGCTTGTATCCAAGGGGGGAGACCCAGTACTTC. Its translation is CASSLYPRGETQYF.